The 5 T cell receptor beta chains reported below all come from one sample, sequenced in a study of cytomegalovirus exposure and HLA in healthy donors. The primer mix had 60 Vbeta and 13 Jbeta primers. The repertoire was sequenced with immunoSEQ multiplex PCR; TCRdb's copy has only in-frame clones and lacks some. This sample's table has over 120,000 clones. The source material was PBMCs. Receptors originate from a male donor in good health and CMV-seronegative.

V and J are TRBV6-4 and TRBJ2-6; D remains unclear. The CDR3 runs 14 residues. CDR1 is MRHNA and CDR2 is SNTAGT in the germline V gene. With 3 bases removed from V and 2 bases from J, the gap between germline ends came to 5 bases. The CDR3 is CASSDEPGANVLTF. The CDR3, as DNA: TGTGCCAGCAGTGATGAGCCTGGGGCCAACGTCCTGACTTTC.

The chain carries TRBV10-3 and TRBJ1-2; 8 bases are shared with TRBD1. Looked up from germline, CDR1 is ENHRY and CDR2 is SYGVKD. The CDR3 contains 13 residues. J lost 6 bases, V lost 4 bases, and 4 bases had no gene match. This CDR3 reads CAISGTGSDGYTF. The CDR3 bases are TGTGCCATCAGTGGGACAGGGTCGGATGGCTACACCTTC.

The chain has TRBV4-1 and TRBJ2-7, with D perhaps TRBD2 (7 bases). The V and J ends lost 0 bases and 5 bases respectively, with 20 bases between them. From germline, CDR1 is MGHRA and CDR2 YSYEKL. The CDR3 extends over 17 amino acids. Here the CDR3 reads CASSQERREVGGDEQYF. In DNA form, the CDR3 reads TGCGCCAGCAGCCAAGAGAGGAGGGAGGTAGGGGGGGACGAGCAGTACTTC.

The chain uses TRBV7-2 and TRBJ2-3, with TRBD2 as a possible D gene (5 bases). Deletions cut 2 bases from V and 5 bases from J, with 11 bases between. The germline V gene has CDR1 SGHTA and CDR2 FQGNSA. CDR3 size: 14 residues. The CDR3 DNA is TGTGCCAGCAGCTTACGAGTCCGGGGAGATACGCAGTATTTT. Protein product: CASSLRVRGDTQYF. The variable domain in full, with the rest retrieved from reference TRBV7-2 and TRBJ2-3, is GAGVSQSPSNKVTEKGKDVELRCDPISGHTALYWYRQSLGQGLEFLIYFQGNSAPDKSGLPSDRFSAERTGGSVSTLTIQRTQQEDSAVYLCASSLRVRGDTQYFGPGTRLTVL.

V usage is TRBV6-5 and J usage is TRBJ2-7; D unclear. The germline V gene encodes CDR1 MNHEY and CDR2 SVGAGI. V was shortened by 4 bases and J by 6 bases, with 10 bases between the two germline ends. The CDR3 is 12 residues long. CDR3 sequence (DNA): TGTGCCAGCAGTTCCCATAGTGGCGAGCAGTACTTC. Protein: CASSSHSGEQYF.